The T cell receptor (beta chain) described here comes from a study of T cell changes during pregnancy in multiple sclerosis. This clone was seen only once. Per germline, CDR1 SGHDT and CDR2 YYEEEE. The CDR3 runs to 14 residues. The trim removed 4 bases at V and 4 bases at J, leaving 7 bases unmatched. Sequencing was performed with immunoSEQ multiplex PCR; in TCRdb, only in-frame clones are kept and a portion is missing. The data hold about 38,000 clones, with almost 90% observed a single time. V is TRBV5-6 and J is TRBJ1-1; 7 bases line up with TRBD1. The sample here was CD4+ T cells from peripheral blood mononuclear cells, taken in the second trimester of pregnancy. The source is a female donor with multiple sclerosis, enrolled in a pregnancy study. CDR3 DNA sequence: TGTGCCAGCAGCGAGACAGGGAGGATCACTGAAGCTTTCTTT. Its translation: CASSETGRITEAFF.